The present entry profiles one TCR beta chain with its context. V was cut by 3 bases and J by 1 base, with 9 bases left in between. Germline values: CDR1 SGHTA, CDR2 FQGNSA. The CDR3 spans 14 residues. Individual cDNA molecules received unique molecular identifiers. TCRdb re-analysed the 5' RACE reads in MiXCR, keeping a single row per CDR3 protein. The sample holds about 61,000 distinct CDR3 sequences; 10% to 11% are singletons and the top ten take about 1.5%. The sample belongs to a study of early T cells in non-severe SARS-CoV-2 infection. The sequencing input was whole blood. This chain connects TRBV7-2 to TRBJ2-5; D perhaps matches TRBD1 (6 bases). The clonotype comes from an adult who was a healthcare worker with PCR-confirmed SARS-CoV-2 infection or an uninfected control (not recorded which). CDR3 in DNA: TGTGCCAGCAGCTTGACAGGTAGCCAAGAGACCCAGTACTTC. This translates into CASSLTGSQETQYF.